A single sample is the source of the 30 T cell receptor beta chains below, sequenced in a study of blood T cell repertoires in COVID-19. TCRdb keeps only in-frame clones here, not all; method: immunoSEQ multiplex PCR. The table shows tens of thousands of clones, with approximately 89% occurring only once. The sequenced sample consisted of peripheral blood. These receptor sequences come from a woman of 80 years or more with acute or convalescent COVID-19.

CDR3 bases: TGTGCCAGCAGCTCAACACAAGGCGACAGGACAGAAGAAAAACTGTTTTTT. Protein product: CASSSTQGDRTEEKLFF. The V gene is TRBV7-9, the J gene TRBJ1-4, with D tentatively TRBD1 (6 bases). The CDR3 totals 17 residues. V lost 4 bases, J lost 8 bases, and 23 bases lay in between. Germline V gives CDR1 SEHNR, CDR2 FQNEAQ (reference sequence).

The genes are TRBV11-2 and TRBJ2-4; 13 bases agree with TRBD2. CDR3 length: 18 amino acids. V lost 5 bases and J lost 0; bases outside the gene matches: 7. Germline V CDR1 and CDR2: SGHAT, FQNNGV. CDR3 nucleotide sequence: TGTGCCAGCAGCCTCGCGGGACTAGCGGGGCTAGCCAAAAACATTCAGTACTTC. As protein: CASSLAGLAGLAKNIQYF.

This clone was seen only once. CDR3 region: CASSRRPGQGRQVDEKLFF. In DNA, the CDR3 is TGCGCCAGCAGCCGCCGACCGGGACAGGGGCGGCAGGTGGATGAAAAACTGTTTTTT. This chain links TRBV5-1 with TRBJ1-4, with 10 bases that match TRBD1. The germline CDR1 and CDR2 sequences are SGHRS and YFSETQ. The ends lost 4 bases at V and 6 bases at J; junction bases unmatched: 18. The CDR3 totals 19 residues.

CDR3 amino acids: CASSLRASGGTFTDTQYF. As DNA, the CDR3 is TGTGCCAGCAGCCTCCGGGCTAGCGGGGGGACCTTCACAGATACGCAGTATTTT. The rearrangement joins TRBV3-1 (or the pseudogene TRBV3-2) to TRBJ2-3, with 11 bases identical to TRBD2. This CDR3 spans 18 amino acids. Losses at the gene ends were 4 bases for V and 2 bases for J; bases not matched to a gene: 11. Germline V lookup: CDR1 LGHDT, CDR2 YNNKEL (reference sequence).

The chain recombines TRBV19 with TRBJ1-1, with 7 positions matching TRBD1. CDR1 and CDR2 from the germline V gene are LNHDA and SQIVND (reference sequence). The V gene end was trimmed by 4 bases and the J gene end by 0 bases; junction bases not matched to a gene: 5. The CDR3 runs 15 residues. The CDR3 is CASSKSGQLNTEAFF. CDR3 DNA sequence: TGTGCCAGTAGTAAATCGGGACAGTTGAACACTGAAGCTTTCTTT.

The chain couples TRBV6-5 to TRBJ2-5; unclear D gene. The CDR3 spans 14 residues. CDR1 is MNHEY, CDR2 SVGAGI, per germline. V lost 2 bases and J 1 base, leaving 8 bases between the germline ends. The CDR3 loop is CASSYGVVQETQYF. The CDR3 nucleotides are TGTGCCAGCAGTTACGGAGTAGTCCAAGAGACCCAGTACTTC.

This chain joins TRBV7-6 and TRBJ1-1; tentative D call: TRBD1 (6 bases). This CDR3 is 13 amino acids long. Germline CDR1 SGHVS, CDR2 FNYEAQ. Trimming shortened V by 5 bases and J by 2 bases, and 9 bases separated the two germline ends. The CDR3 sequence is CASSADSNTEAFF. CDR3 coding DNA: TGTGCCAGCAGCGCGGACAGCAACACTGAAGCTTTCTTT.

The V call is TRBV7-8, the J call TRBJ1-2, with 10 nucleotides matching TRBD1. The CDR3 length is 15 residues. Germline CDR1 is SGHVS and CDR2 is FQNEAQ. V dropped 5 bases and J dropped 2; count of bases not matched to a gene: 5. For the CDR3, the DNA is TGTGCCAGCAGCACGCGGGACAGGGGAAACTATGGCTACACCTTC. Its protein is CASSTRDRGNYGYTF.

In its sample, this clone was seen once. The chain joins TRBV5-1 to TRBJ1-6; 7 positions match TRBD1. The J segment lost 8 bases and the V segment lost 4 bases, leaving 6 bases of the junction unmatched. Germline CDR1 and CDR2: SGHRS and YFSETQ. There are 14 residues in the CDR3. CDR3 in DNA: TGCGCCAGCAGCCCCGACAGGGCGGATTCACCCCTCCACTTT. This gives the protein CASSPDRADSPLHF.

The V and J genes are TRBV2 and TRBJ1-4, with TRBD1 identical over 9 bases. Germline values: CDR1 SNHLY, CDR2 FYNNEI. The CDR3 runs to 17 residues. The ends lost 2 bases at V and 8 bases at J; junction bases unmatched: 12. As DNA, the CDR3 is TGTGCCAGCAGTGAATTTGGGCGTGGGACAGGGAAGGAAAAACTGTTTTTT. Translating it yields CASSEFGRGTGKEKLFF.

J is TRBJ1-5 and V is TRBV7-8; D is unresolved. Trimming removed 2 bases at V and 2 bases at J, with 10 bases between. In germline, CDR1 is SGHVS, CDR2 FQNEAQ. The CDR3 is 15 amino acids. CDR3 protein: CASSLRTGGNQPQHF. CDR3 nucleotides: TGTGCCAGCAGCTTAAGGACCGGGGGCAATCAGCCCCAGCATTTT.

The gene calls are TRBV7-9 and TRBJ1-2; 7 nucleotides align to TRBD1. Germline lookup yields CDR1 SEHNR and CDR2 FQNEAQ (reference sequence). J gave up 0 bases and V 5 bases, and 6 bases lay outside the gene matches. The CDR3 extends over 15 amino acids. This chain's CDR3 is CASSPWDRANYGYTF. In DNA form, the CDR3 reads TGTGCCAGCAGCCCCTGGGACAGAGCTAACTATGGCTACACCTTC.

The J gene is TRBJ1-1, the V gene TRBV6-1; 7 positions agree with TRBD1. This CDR3 contains 13 residues. Germline CDR1 MNHNS, CDR2 SASEGT. After removal of 3 bases from V and 8 bases from J, the junction contained 6 bases not matched to a gene. The CDR3 region is CASSDQGGEEAFF. The DNA for the CDR3 is TGTGCCAGCAGTGATCAGGGGGGAGAGGAAGCTTTCTTT.

The chain combines TRBV6-5 with TRBJ2-1; 12 bases are shared with TRBD2. Germline CDR1 and CDR2: MNHEY and SVGAGI. V lost 7 bases and J lost 2; bases outside the gene matches: 3. CDR3 length: 15 residues. The CDR3 region has the DNA TGTGCCAGCAACCTAGCGGGGGGGACCTACAATGAGCAGTTCTTC. It is translated as CASNLAGGTYNEQFF.

This sequence joins TRBV10-3 and TRBJ2-6; a possible D gene is TRBD2 (6 bases). The CDR3 consists of 16 residues. V was clipped by 4 bases and J by 2 bases, with 12 bases between them. Germline CDR1 reads ENHRY; CDR2 reads SYGVKD. The CDR3 protein is CAISVGGVAGANVLTF. CDR3 in DNA: TGTGCCATCAGTGTTGGCGGGGTGGCTGGGGCCAACGTCCTGACTTTC.

The gene calls are TRBV4-2 and TRBJ2-3, with TRBD2 matching 11 bases. The CDR3 has 15 amino acids. J gave up 6 bases and V 1 base, and 3 bases lay outside the gene matches. Germline CDR1 and CDR2: LGHNA and YNFKEQ. The CDR3 region is CASSQVSGGADTQYF. The DNA for the CDR3 is TGTGCCAGCAGCCAAGTTAGCGGGGGGGCCGATACGCAGTATTTT.

This chain joins TRBV7-2 and TRBJ2-1; 7 bases align to TRBD2. Germline CDR1 reads SGHTA; CDR2 reads FQGNSA. CDR3 length equals 15 residues. The V segment lost 2 bases and the J segment 2 bases; nucleotides outside the gene matches: 3. For the CDR3, the DNA is TGTGCCAGCAGCTTACTAGCGGATACCTACAATGAGCAGTTCTTC. This encodes CASSLLADTYNEQFF.

This clone showed up just once. V usage is TRBV5-1 and J usage is TRBJ2-2, with D tentatively TRBD1 (6 bases). The CDR3 totals 16 residues. V dropped 3 bases and J dropped 6 bases, with 18 bases sitting between them. CDR1 and CDR2 from the germline V gene are SGHRS and YFSETQ. The CDR3 loop is CASSSRTADSAGELFF. CDR3 coding DNA: TGCGCCAGCAGCTCGCGGACAGCCGACTCGGCCGGGGAGCTGTTTTTT.

The CDR3 bases are TGTGCCAGCAGCGTGGACACACCTGACACCGGGGAGCTGTTTTTT. Protein sequence: CASSVDTPDTGELFF. The V call is TRBV9, the J call TRBJ2-2; weak D call: TRBD1 (5 bases). V was trimmed by 2 bases and J by 3 bases, leaving 11 bases between them. Germline CDR1 is SGDLS and CDR2 is YYNGEE. CDR3 length: 15 residues.

J is TRBJ1-2 and V is TRBV10-3, with 7 nucleotides matching TRBD1. The CDR3 spans 16 residues. Germline assignment: CDR1 ENHRY and CDR2 SYGVKD. J lost 4 bases, V lost 9 bases, and 17 bases had no gene match. CDR3 region: CAIPPYSPRDSYGYTF. The CDR3, as DNA: TGTGCCATTCCTCCTTACTCACCGCGGGACAGCTATGGCTACACCTTC.

V and J are TRBV7-9 and TRBJ1-1; D possibly corresponds to TRBD1 (5 bases). Trimming stripped 7 bases from V and 4 bases from J, with 13 bases between. CDR3 length: 13 amino acids. Germline values: CDR1 SEHNR, CDR2 FQNEAQ (reference sequence). The CDR3 DNA sequence: TGTGCCAGCATAGGCAGGGTGAGCACTGAAGCTTTCTTT. Protein sequence: CASIGRVSTEAFF.

This chain links TRBV7-2 with TRBJ2-3; 12 bases are a match to TRBD1. Germline V lookup: CDR1 SGHTA, CDR2 FQGNSA. The CDR3 spans 15 residues. V lost 4 bases to trimming and J lost 4 bases; unmatched junction nucleotides: 3. The CDR3 reads CASSWGQGASDTQYF. The CDR3 bases are TGTGCCAGCAGCTGGGGACAGGGGGCCTCAGATACGCAGTATTTT.

The CDR3 nucleotides are TGTGCCAGTAGTATCGAACAGGGGCAAGATACGCAGTATTTT. It yields the protein CASSIEQGQDTQYF. This chain uses TRBV19 with TRBJ2-3; TRBD1 aligns across 7 bases. V shed 3 bases, J shed 5 bases, and the junction held 5 bases outside the gene matches. This CDR3 is built from 14 residues. The germline gives CDR1 LNHDA, CDR2 SQIVND (reference sequence). Together with reference TRBV19 and TRBJ2-3, the CDR3 gives the full variable domain: DGGITQSPKYLFRKEGQNVTLSCEQNLNHDAMYWYRQDPGQGLRLIYYSQIVNDFQKGDIAEGYSVSREKKESFPLTVTSAQKNPTAFYLCASSIEQGQDTQYFGPGTRLTVL.

This rearrangement joins TRBV5-1 to TRBJ2-4; the match to TRBD1 covers 9 bases. The CDR3 length is 14 residues. The J segment lost 11 bases and the V segment lost 4 bases, leaving 10 bases of the junction unmatched. Germline CDR1 SGHRS, CDR2 YFSETQ. The CDR3 region is CASSGPGTGNFQYF. CDR3 sequence (DNA): TGCGCCAGCAGCGGACCCGGGACAGGGAACTTTCAGTACTTC.

This clone was detected only once. The chain uses TRBV25-1 and TRBJ2-3; D is perhaps TRBD1 (6 bases). The CDR3 runs to 17 residues. Germline-derived CDR1 and CDR2 are MGHDK and SYGVNS. Between the trimmed V and J ends, which lost 4 bases and 2 bases, there was a span of 19 bases. This CDR3 reads CASSAPIPGTPTDTQYF. Written as DNA, the CDR3 is TGTGCCAGCAGTGCCCCCATCCCCGGGACACCCACAGATACGCAGTATTTT.

The chain links TRBV5-1 to TRBJ1-1, with 8 positions matching TRBD1. The ends lost 4 bases at V and 0 bases at J; junction bases unmatched: 11. CDR3 length equals 17 residues. Germline V gives CDR1 SGHRS, CDR2 YFSETQ. DNA of the CDR3: TGCGCCAGCAGCCACGGACAGGGTCGGGGCATGAACACTGAAGCTTTCTTT. This encodes CASSHGQGRGMNTEAFF.

This clone was seen once. The chain carries TRBV5-4 and TRBJ1-4; the match to TRBD1 covers 9 bases. Germline values: CDR1 SGHNT, CDR2 YYREEE (reference sequence). With 4 bases clipped from V and 6 bases from J, the junction kept 4 bases outside the gene matches. The CDR3 totals 14 residues. DNA for the CDR3: TGTGCCAGCAGCCCGGACAGGGGAGATGAAAAACTGTTTTTT. Protein: CASSPDRGDEKLFF.

This clone has just one count. The chain carries TRBV3-1 (or the pseudogene TRBV3-2) and TRBJ2-5, with a weak D call TRBD1 (6 bases). The CDR3 sequence is 13 residues long. Trimming pared 1 base from V and 3 bases from J, leaving 6 bases between. Germline V gene lookup returns CDR1 LGHDT and CDR2 YNNKEL (reference sequence). This CDR3 reads CASSQAGEETQYF. The CDR3 bases are TGTGCCAGCAGCCAAGCAGGGGAAGAGACCCAGTACTTC.

The V and J genes are TRBV3-1 (or the pseudogene TRBV3-2) and TRBJ2-5, with 9 bases fitting TRBD2. The V gene's germline CDR1 is LGHDT and CDR2 YNNKEL (reference sequence). The CDR3 is made up of 15 amino acids. V shed 0 bases and J 5 bases; nucleotides not matched to a gene: 4. The CDR3 region is CASSQEKAGGETQYF. The DNA for the CDR3 is TGTGCCAGCAGCCAAGAGAAAGCGGGGGGCGAGACCCAGTACTTC.

This sequence joins TRBV12-3 or TRBV12-4 and TRBJ2-5; D possibly corresponds to TRBD1 (5 bases). V was clipped by 2 bases and J by 5 bases, with 9 bases between them. This CDR3 spans 13 amino acids. CDR3 sequence: CASSLTGRETQYF. DNA of the CDR3: TGTGCCAGCAGTTTAACAGGTCGTGAGACCCAGTACTTC.